These 28 T cell receptor beta chains came from one sample sequenced in a study of T cell responses to AZD1222 COVID-19 vaccine. Method: immunoSEQ multiplex PCR; TCRdb's copy keeps in-frame clones and lacks some. The profile covers approximately 140,000 clones, with around 89% appearing a single time and about 3% taken by the ten largest. The starting material was peripheral blood, obtained on day 0 of AZD1222 vaccination. The source is an adult in good health.

The chain carries TRBV28 and TRBJ2-7; the D call may be TRBD1 or TRBD2 (5 bases each). V was trimmed by 6 bases and J by 7 bases, leaving 22 bases between them. Germline-derived CDR1 and CDR2 are MDHEN and SYDVKM. CDR3 size: 15 residues. The CDR3 region is CASSPTVPAAGEQYF. CDR3 bases: TGTGCCAGCAGCCCGACAGTCCCTGCCGCGGGTGAGCAGTACTTC.

This clone was seen only a few times. V gene TRBV27 combines with J gene TRBJ2-7; D unresolved. Trimming pared 6 bases from V and 2 bases from J, leaving 14 bases between. The germline gives CDR1 MNHEY, CDR2 SMNVEV (reference sequence). The CDR3 totals 14 residues. The CDR3 sequence: CASRGLLPPYEQYF. The CDR3 DNA sequence: TGTGCCAGCAGGGGGTTACTTCCTCCCTACGAGCAGTACTTC.

The genes are TRBV19 and TRBJ2-1; D ambiguous. In germline, CDR1 is LNHDA, CDR2 SQIVND (reference sequence). CDR3 length equals 11 residues. Trimming shortened V by 3 bases and J by 6 bases, and 3 bases separated the two germline ends. The CDR3 DNA follows: TGTGCCAGTAGTATTGTCAATGAGCAGTTCTTC. The encoded protein is CASSIVNEQFF.

The J gene is TRBJ2-1, the V gene TRBV2; 9 bases agree with TRBD1. V was pared by 6 bases and J by 5 bases, with 5 bases of the junction left unmatched. In germline, CDR1 is SNHLY, CDR2 FYNNEI. The CDR3 is made up of 14 amino acids. CDR3 DNA sequence: TGTGCCAGCAGATGGGACAGGGTAAACAATGAGCAGTTCTTC. Translated: CASRWDRVNNEQFF. Using reference TRBV2 and TRBJ2-1 for the parts outside the CDR3, the full variable domain is EPEVTQTPSHQVTQMGQEVILRCVPISNHLYFYWYRQILGQKVEFLVSFYNNEISEKSEIFDDQFSVERPDGSNFTLKIRSTKLEDSAMYFCASRWDRVNNEQFFGPGTRLTVL.

The chain joins TRBV4-3 to TRBJ1-6; TRBD1 is a possible D gene (5 bases). This CDR3 is built from 15 residues. Germline V gene sequence: CDR1 LGHNA, CDR2 YSLEER. Between the trimmed V and J ends, which lost 0 bases and 10 bases, there was a span of 13 bases. CDR3 sequence reads: CASSQDGGWGSPLHF. In nucleotides, the CDR3 is TGCGCCAGCAGCCAAGATGGGGGGTGGGGCTCACCCCTCCACTTT.

The chain joins TRBV2 to TRBJ1-2; D remains unclear. CDR1 SNHLY and CDR2 FYNNEI come from the germline V gene. This CDR3 spans 15 amino acids. Trimming cost V 2 bases and J 1 base, with 11 bases left between them. CDR3 protein: CASSELGRLNYGYTF. DNA for the CDR3: TGTGCCAGCAGTGAACTTGGCAGACTTAACTATGGCTACACCTTC. The full variable domain, in which reference TRBV2 and TRBJ1-2 provide the parts outside the CDR3, is EPEVTQTPSHQVTQMGQEVILRCVPISNHLYFYWYRQILGQKVEFLVSFYNNEISEKSEIFDDQFSVERPDGSNFTLKIRSTKLEDSAMYFCASSELGRLNYGYTFGSGTRLTVV.

This rearrangement joins TRBV6-5 to TRBJ1-6; D is perhaps TRBD1 (6 bases). Germline V lookup: CDR1 MNHEY, CDR2 SVGAGI. CDR3 length equals 13 residues. Trimming removed 6 bases from V and 8 bases from J, with 11 bases in between. CDR3: CASRVDSYSPLHF. The CDR3, as DNA: TGTGCCAGCAGAGTGGACAGTTATTCACCCCTCCACTTT.

The chain employs TRBV7-2 and TRBJ1-1; D remains unclear. This CDR3 has 14 amino acids. The germline CDR1 and CDR2 sequences are SGHTA and FQGNSA. V lost 6 bases and J lost 3, with 14 bases in between. The CDR3, as DNA: TGTGCCAGCAGTCGTAGAGCAAGGGACACTGAAGCTTTCTTT. Amino acids: CASSRRARDTEAFF.

The chain carries TRBV27 and TRBJ2-1; no reliable D call. Trimming pared 3 bases from V and 8 bases from J, leaving 8 bases between. The germline gives CDR1 MNHEY, CDR2 SMNVEV (reference sequence). The CDR3 contains 12 residues. CDR3 sequence: CASSLDSHEQFF. CDR3 nucleotides: TGTGCCAGCAGTTTGGATTCGCATGAGCAGTTCTTC.

This chain links TRBV11-3 with TRBJ2-3; D tentatively reads TRBD1 or TRBD2 (6 bases each). The CDR3 has 16 amino acids. Germline V gene lookup returns CDR1 SGHNT and CDR2 YENEEA. V was pared by 5 bases and J by 3 bases, with 18 bases between. CDR3 sequence (DNA): TGTGCCAGCAGCGGGGGGCAGGATTGGAGAACAGATACGCAGTATTTT. This gives the protein CASSGGQDWRTDTQYF.

This clone was seen once. The genes are TRBV24-1 and TRBJ1-2; 9 bases are a match to TRBD1. Germline assignment: CDR1 KGHDR and CDR2 SFDVKD. The CDR3 is 14 amino acids. Trimming removed 3 bases from V and 8 bases from J; junction bases left unmatched: 6. DNA for the CDR3: TGTGCCACCAGTGATCCCGGGACAGGGAACGGCTACACCTTC. This translates into CATSDPGTGNGYTF.

The chain uses TRBV10-3 and TRBJ2-7, with unresolved D. Trimming removed 3 bases from V and 0 bases from J, with 15 bases in between. The germline V gene has CDR1 ENHRY and CDR2 SYGVKD. This CDR3 has 16 residues. The CDR3 nucleotides read TGTGCCATCAGTGATGGTGGGTCGATCGGCTCCTACGAGCAGTACTTC. This encodes CAISDGGSIGSYEQYF.

This clone was seen a few times. This chain connects TRBV14 to TRBJ1-6; the D is unclear. The germline gives CDR1 SGHDN, CDR2 FVKESK. The germline V and J ends were trimmed by 0 bases and 7 bases, with 7 bases remaining between them. The CDR3 contains 14 residues. CDR3 protein: CASSQEFPNSPLHF. CDR3 sequence (DNA): TGTGCCAGCAGCCAAGAATTTCCCAATTCACCCCTCCACTTT.

The chain recombines TRBV27 with TRBJ1-5; D remains ambiguous. The length of the CDR3 is 12 residues. V was trimmed by 6 bases and J by 5 bases, leaving 8 bases between them. Germline V gene data show CDR1 as MNHEY and CDR2 as SMNVEV (reference sequence). CDR3 region: CASRWTDQPQHF. The CDR3 region has the DNA TGTGCCAGCAGGTGGACCGATCAGCCCCAGCATTTT.

This chain links TRBV18 with TRBJ2-7; TRBD1 is a possible D gene (6 bases). V lost 0 bases and J lost 9, with 15 bases in between. Germline CDR1 reads KGHSH; CDR2 reads LQKENI. The CDR3 runs 14 residues. The DNA for the CDR3 is TGTGCCAGCTCACCACCGGGGACATCCTCAGGGCAGTACTTC. It is translated as CASSPPGTSSGQYF.

This clone has a handful of counts. The rearrangement joins TRBV9 to TRBJ2-5, with 7 nucleotides matching TRBD1. This CDR3 spans 14 amino acids. Germline lookup yields CDR1 SGDLS and CDR2 YYNGEE. V lost 3 bases, J lost 1 base, and 3 bases stayed unmatched. DNA for the CDR3: TGTGCCAGCAGCGCAGGGACAGTCCAAGAGACCCAGTACTTC. Its translation: CASSAGTVQETQYF.

The V call is TRBV7-2, the J call TRBJ1-1; D call uncertain. Trimming took 1 base from V and 2 from J, leaving 5 bases between them. Per germline, CDR1 SGHTA and CDR2 FQGNSA. The CDR3 totals 13 residues. The CDR3 protein is CASSLVQNTEAFF. CDR3 DNA: TGTGCCAGCAGCTTAGTACAAAACACTGAAGCTTTCTTT.

This sequence joins TRBV18 and TRBJ1-2, with D hard to call. V was shortened by 3 bases and J by 2 bases, with 16 bases between the two germline ends. CDR3 size: 16 residues. Looked up from germline, CDR1 is KGHSH and CDR2 is LQKENI. CDR3 in DNA: TGTGCCAGCTCACCGGTACAGAACAGTAAAAACTATGGCTACACCTTC. Amino acid sequence: CASSPVQNSKNYGYTF.

The chain has TRBV3-1 (or the pseudogene TRBV3-2) and TRBJ2-7; D may be TRBD2 (5 bases). The V end lost 1 base, the J end lost 5 bases, and 9 bases lay between the germline ends. Germline loops: CDR1 LGHDT, CDR2 YNNKEL (reference sequence). The CDR3 covers 13 residues. The CDR3 DNA follows: TGTGCCAGCAGCCAAGGAGGGATCCACGAGCAGTACTTC. This sequence encodes CASSQGGIHEQYF.

The chain carries TRBV4-3 and TRBJ2-3, with 11 bases matching TRBD2. This CDR3 contains 15 residues. Germline trimming cut 3 bases from V and 5 bases from J; bases unmatched to any gene: 4. Germline CDR1 and CDR2: LGHNA and YSLEER. DNA of the CDR3: TGCGCCAGCAGCCATACTAGCGGGAGACTAGATACGCAGTATTTT. Protein sequence: CASSHTSGRLDTQYF.

The chain uses TRBV2 and TRBJ1-2; D gene uncertain. CDR3 length: 15 residues. Germline lookup yields CDR1 SNHLY and CDR2 FYNNEI. Trimming cost V 2 bases and J 1 base, with 11 bases left between them. The CDR3 sequence: CASSETPRLNYGYTF. CDR3 bases: TGTGCCAGCAGTGAAACCCCGCGGCTTAACTATGGCTACACCTTC.

CDR3 protein: CASSYGGSGQETQYF. In DNA, the CDR3 is TGCGCCAGCAGCTATGGGGGCTCGGGCCAAGAGACCCAGTACTTC. The chain couples TRBV5-1 to TRBJ2-5; possible D gene TRBD1, 6 bases. CDR3 length: 15 amino acids. Germline lookup yields CDR1 SGHRS and CDR2 YFSETQ. Trimming took off 3 bases at V and 1 base at J, with 13 bases between the two ends.

CDR3 sequence: CASSLAGTSKGTDTQYF. In nucleotides, the CDR3 is TGTGCCAGCAGCTTGGCCGGGACTAGCAAGGGCACAGATACGCAGTATTTT. The genes are TRBV5-6 and TRBJ2-3, with 9 bases fitting TRBD2. Trimming at V came to 0 bases and at J to 1 base, leaving 6 bases not matched to a gene. Germline assignment: CDR1 SGHDT and CDR2 YYEEEE. CDR3 length: 17 amino acids.

This clone was observed a single time. The chain recombines TRBV4-2 with TRBJ1-4; TRBD1 agrees at 7 bases. The CDR3 runs to 18 residues. CDR1 is LGHNA, CDR2 YNFKEQ, per germline. The J segment lost 8 bases and the V segment lost 1 base, leaving 16 bases of the junction unmatched. In DNA, the CDR3 is TGTGCCAGCAGCCAAGCGGGAGGACAGGCAGGGTTTAGAGAAAAACTGTTTTTT. It translates to CASSQAGGQAGFREKLFF.

The V and J genes are TRBV28 and TRBJ1-3; D is undetermined. The CDR3 runs 14 residues. Germline CDR1 reads MDHEN; CDR2 reads SYDVKM. V lost 8 bases, J lost 4 bases, and 15 bases lay in between. CDR3 DNA sequence: TGTGCCAGCGGGAATACATTGTCGGGAAACACCATATATTTT. Its protein is CASGNTLSGNTIYF.

The chain couples TRBV5-6 to TRBJ1-2; no clear D gene. V was pared by 2 bases and J by 5 bases, with 16 bases between. CDR1 is SGHDT, CDR2 YYEEEE, per germline. This CDR3 comprises 15 residues. The CDR3 here is CASSFGQAGAYGYTF. The CDR3 bases are TGTGCCAGCAGCTTTGGTCAGGCAGGAGCTTATGGCTACACCTTC.

This clone occurred once. CDR3: CSASSGTGIHEQYF. The CDR3, as DNA: TGCAGTGCGAGTTCCGGGACAGGGATCCACGAGCAGTACTTC. The genes are TRBV20-1 and TRBJ2-7, with 9 bases identical to TRBD1. CDR1 and CDR2 (germline): DFQATT, SNEGSKA (reference sequence). V lost 6 bases to trimming and J lost 5 bases; unmatched junction nucleotides: 11. CDR3 length: 14 amino acids.

The chain employs TRBV28 and TRBJ2-3, with 9 bases lining up with TRBD2. This CDR3 has 20 amino acids. J was trimmed by 3 bases and V by 4 bases; bases with no gene match: 20. Germline CDR1 MDHEN, CDR2 SYDVKM. DNA for the CDR3: TGTGCCAGCAGTTCTCTTCATCCCTATAGCGGGAGAGGGGGGACAGATACGCAGTATTTT. Protein: CASSSLHPYSGRGGTDTQYF.